Listed here are 24 T cell receptor beta chains from one sample, sequenced in a study of identical twins (dated by TCRdb to 2015 to 2016). Library method: 5' RACE. TCRdb records Illumina HiSeq 2000 as the sequencer. TCRdb reanalyzed the raw reads on its own, using fastp at Q25 for trimming and MiXCR for clone calling, and kept in-frame beta chains. Duplicate CDR3 protein sequences are folded into a single record with the most common DNA and genes. The sample table holds about 720,000 distinct CDR3 sequences, of which approximately 9% were seen once. Of the sample, roughly 0.97% falls within the top ten clones. The same sample was also studied in work on yellow fever vaccine responses in identical twins.

The sequenced sample consisted of PBMCs. These receptors originate from a young woman in good health.

This clonotype has only a few counts. The chain carries TRBV6-2 or TRBV6-3 and TRBJ2-5, with D perhaps matching TRBD1 (5 bases). From germline, CDR1 is MNHEY and CDR2 SVGEGT. The CDR3 sequence is 18 residues long. V lost 0 bases to trimming and J lost 1 base, with 18 bases between them. The CDR3 sequence is CASSYSIGQGSSQETQYF. The CDR3 DNA is TGTGCCAGCAGTTACTCGATTGGGCAGGGCTCAAGCCAAGAGACCCAGTACTTC.

This clonotype was seen only a few times. The V and J genes are TRBV24-1 and TRBJ1-2, with 7 bases identical to TRBD1. The V segment lost 2 bases and the J segment 5 bases; nucleotides outside the gene matches: 10. Germline V CDR1 and CDR2: KGHDR, SFDVKD. The CDR3 is made up of 16 amino acids. In DNA, the CDR3 is TGTGCCACCAGTGATTCCTCGAAGGGGGCAAGTTATGGCTACACCTTC. Its translation: CATSDSSKGASYGYTF.

This clonotype has more than one count but fewer than ten. This chain joins TRBV20-1 and TRBJ2-6, with D perhaps matching TRBD1 (5 bases). The germline V gene has CDR1 DFQATT and CDR2 SNEGSKA (reference sequence). Trimming took 3 bases from V and 2 from J, leaving 8 bases between them. The CDR3 has 14 residues. The CDR3 spells CSASPRAGANVLTF. CDR3 DNA sequence: TGCAGTGCTAGCCCCAGGGCTGGGGCCAACGTCCTGACTTTC.

Remarks on this clonotype: Germline is not matched at one junction end, which may reflect a read error. The gene calls are TRBV4-2 and TRBJ2-2; possible D gene TRBD2, 5 bases. The CDR3 consists of 13 residues. Germline V CDR1 and CDR2: LGHNA, YNFKEQ. The CDR3: CASSPGFTWELFF. The CDR3, as DNA: TGTGCCAGCAGCCCGGGGTTCACCTGGGAGCTGTTTTTT.

On this clonotype itself: Relative to the germline gene, one junction end is altered; a read error may explain this. This rearrangement joins TRBV12-3 or TRBV12-4 to TRBJ2-7, with 8 bases lining up with TRBD1. This CDR3 has 12 amino acids. The CDR3 DNA reads TGTGCCAGCAGTTTGCAGGGGGCAAGGTTCGACTTC. As protein: CASSLQGARFDF.

This clonotype was recorded only once. The V gene is TRBV7-9, the J gene TRBJ2-1; possibly TRBD1 for D (6 bases). V was pared by 5 bases and J by 0 bases, with 17 bases between. This CDR3 has 17 residues. Germline CDR1 and CDR2: SEHNR and FQNEAQ (reference sequence). Here the CDR3 reads CASSPVRPGASYNEQFF. The CDR3 bases are TGTGCCAGCAGCCCCGTCCGTCCAGGGGCCTCCTACAATGAGCAGTTCTTC. The whole variable domain, filled in from reference TRBV7-9 and TRBJ2-1, reads DTGVSQNPRHKITKRGQNVTFRCDPISEHNRLYWYRQTLGQGPEFLTYFQNEAQLEKSRLLSDRFSAERPKGSFSTLEIQRTEQGDSAMYLCASSPVRPGASYNEQFFGPGTRLTVL.

This rearrangement joins TRBV7-2 to TRBJ2-7; 7 nucleotides align to TRBD2. The CDR3 totals 14 residues. The germline V gene has CDR1 SGHTA and CDR2 FQGNSA. Losses at the gene ends were 5 bases for V and 6 bases for J; bases not matched to a gene: 10. The CDR3 loop is CASSPPRRGSEQYF. The CDR3 DNA reads as TGTGCCAGCAGCCCACCCCGGCGGGGGAGCGAGCAGTACTTC.

This clonotype was detected ten times or more. J is TRBJ2-1 and V is TRBV5-6; TRBD2 matches 7 bases. This CDR3 contains 14 residues. In germline, CDR1 is SGHDT, CDR2 YYEEEE. The V segment lost 2 bases and the J segment 5 bases; nucleotides outside the gene matches: 4. The CDR3 DNA follows: TGTGCCAGCAGCTTCTCTAGCGGAGACAATGAGCAGTTCTTC. It translates to CASSFSSGDNEQFF. The full variable domain, in which reference TRBV5-6 and TRBJ2-1 provide the parts outside the CDR3, is DAGVTQSPTHLIKTRGQQVTLRCSPKSGHDTVSWYQQALGQGPQFIFQYYEEEERQRGNFPDRFSGHQFPNYSSELNVNALLLGDSALYLCASSFSSGDNEQFFGPGTRLTVL.

This clonotype appeared many times. CDR3 in DNA: TGTGCCAGCAGCCCTCACGGGATTAGCGCACAAGAGACCCAGTACTTC. It translates to CASSPHGISAQETQYF. This sequence joins TRBV9 and TRBJ2-5; the D gene is possibly TRBD2 (5 bases). The length of the CDR3 is 16 residues. Germline V gives CDR1 SGDLS, CDR2 YYNGEE. With 4 bases removed from V and 2 bases from J, the gap between germline ends came to 18 bases.

This clonotype was seen a handful of times. The chain combines TRBV7-9 with TRBJ1-2; D uncertain. The CDR3 runs to 14 residues. Germline values: CDR1 SEHNR, CDR2 FQNEAQ (reference sequence). Trimming shortened V by 2 bases and J by 4 bases, and 11 bases separated the two germline ends. CDR3 DNA sequence: TGTGCCAGCAGCTTAAGCCCACAGTTCTATGGCTACACCTTC. This encodes CASSLSPQFYGYTF.

This clonotype was seen only a few times. The rearrangement links TRBV12-3 or TRBV12-4 to TRBJ2-1; 13 positions agree with TRBD2. This CDR3 is 16 amino acids long. V trimming: 1 base; J trimming: 8 bases; junction bases outside the gene matches: 5. The CDR3 DNA sequence: TGTGCCAGCAGTTTAGAACTAGCGGGAGGGCTGGATGAGCAGTTCTTC. Its protein product is CASSLELAGGLDEQFF.

V and J are TRBV7-2 and TRBJ2-2; 9 nucleotides match TRBD1. CDR3 length equals 15 residues. The V gene end was trimmed by 6 bases and the J gene end by 7 bases; junction bases not matched to a gene: 9. CDR1 is SGHTA and CDR2 is FQGNSA in the germline V gene. The CDR3 DNA is TGTGCCAGCAGGTCCGGGACAGGGAACGTCGGGGAGCTGTTTTTT. It yields the protein CASRSGTGNVGELFF. The whole variable domain, remainder taken from reference TRBV7-2 and TRBJ2-2, is GAGVSQSPSNKVTEKGKDVELRCDPISGHTALYWYRQSLGQGLEFLIYFQGNSAPDKSGLPSDRFSAERTGGSVSTLTIQRTQQEDSAVYLCASRSGTGNVGELFFGEGSRLTVL.

This clonotype was counted a few times. The rearrangement links TRBV20-1 to TRBJ2-6, with no clear D. The V end was cut by 0 bases, the J end by 8 bases, with 5 bases between. CDR3 length: 12 residues. The germline gives CDR1 DFQATT, CDR2 SNEGSKA (reference sequence). The CDR3 reads CSAREGTNVLTF. For the CDR3, the DNA is TGCAGTGCTAGAGAGGGGACCAACGTCCTGACTTTC.

The chain joins TRBV20-1 to TRBJ2-3; TRBD2 matches 15 bases. J gave up 1 base and V 0 bases, and 8 bases lay outside the gene matches. This CDR3 has 19 residues. The germline V gene has CDR1 DFQATT and CDR2 SNEGSKA (reference sequence). This chain's CDR3 is CSARDLGLAGGPRTDTQYF. Here the CDR3 DNA reads TGCAGTGCTAGAGATCTCGGACTAGCGGGGGGGCCCCGCACAGATACGCAGTATTTT.

This clonotype was counted at least ten times. The chain employs TRBV20-1 and TRBJ2-1; tentatively, D is TRBD2 (6 bases). Between the trimmed V and J ends, which lost 6 bases and 5 bases, there was a span of 8 bases. CDR1 DFQATT and CDR2 SNEGSKA come from the germline V gene (reference sequence). The CDR3 runs 11 residues. Here the CDR3 DNA reads TGCAGTGCGCGACTAGACAATGAGCAGTTCTTC. It is translated as CSARLDNEQFF.

In this sample, this clonotype turned up a few times. This chain connects TRBV20-1 to TRBJ2-5; 9 positions match TRBD2. V was pared by 3 bases and J by 0 bases, with 29 bases of the junction left unmatched. The CDR3 runs 23 residues. From germline, CDR1 is DFQATT and CDR2 SNEGSKA (reference sequence). The CDR3 reads CSASRELAGKFWDTRPDQETQYF. The CDR3 nucleotides read TGCAGTGCTAGTAGAGAACTAGCGGGCAAATTTTGGGACACCCGTCCCGACCAAGAGACCCAGTACTTC.

V is TRBV20-1 and J is TRBJ2-1, with 9 bases fitting TRBD1. CDR3 length equals 16 residues. CDR1 is DFQATT and CDR2 is SNEGSKA in the germline V gene (reference sequence). With V trimmed by 1 base and J by 6 bases, 10 bases remained unmatched. The CDR3 spells CSARVARDRVINEQFF. The CDR3 DNA follows: TGCAGTGCTAGAGTCGCCCGGGACAGGGTTATCAATGAGCAGTTCTTC.

The rearrangement links TRBV5-1 to TRBJ2-1; 8 bases agree with TRBD1. CDR1 and CDR2 from the germline V gene are SGHRS and YFSETQ. The CDR3 consists of 16 residues. J lost 5 bases, V lost 5 bases, and 12 bases had no gene match. CDR3 DNA: TGCGCCAGCAGGAGTTTCAGGGGGCCTGAAAACAATGAGCAGTTCTTC. Its protein is CASRSFRGPENNEQFF.

This clonotype was detected a few times. This chain uses TRBV12-3 or TRBV12-4 with TRBJ1-2; TRBD1 is a possible D gene (5 bases). The CDR3 has 16 residues. The germline V and J ends were trimmed by 4 bases and 1 base, with 16 bases remaining between them. The CDR3 sequence is CASSSIGGAHNYGYTF. The CDR3 nucleotides read TGTGCCAGCAGTTCGATCGGAGGGGCGCATAACTATGGCTACACCTTC.

This clonotype was counted ten times or more. V usage is TRBV6-2 or TRBV6-3 and J usage is TRBJ2-7; TRBD1 agrees at 8 bases. Trimming at V came to 5 bases and at J to 0 bases, leaving 9 bases not matched to a gene. The CDR3 totals 16 residues. CDR1 and CDR2 from the germline V gene are MNHEY and SVGEGT. The CDR3 loop is CASSLPGQASSYEQYF. CDR3 DNA: TGTGCCAGCAGTCTGCCGGGACAGGCAAGCTCCTACGAGCAGTACTTC.

This clonotype appeared a few times. V gene TRBV15 combines with J gene TRBJ1-5; D uncertain. Trimming removed 0 bases at V and 0 bases at J, with 12 bases between. Germline loops: CDR1 LNHNV, CDR2 YYDKDF (reference sequence). The CDR3 has 17 amino acids. The CDR3 region is CATSRDPPSNSNQPQHF. The CDR3 nucleotides are TGTGCCACCAGCAGAGATCCCCCCAGTAATAGCAATCAGCCCCAGCATTTT.

This clonotype appeared a few times. V and J are TRBV14 and TRBJ2-7, with unresolved D. Trimming took 0 bases from V and 4 from J, leaving 7 bases between them. The CDR3 length is 13 residues. Germline V gene data show CDR1 as SGHDN and CDR2 as FVKESK. The CDR3 bases are TGTGCCAGCAGCCAAGAATGGCCGTACGAGCAGTACTTC. Its translation is CASSQEWPYEQYF.

This clonotype was recorded many times. CDR3: CATSRETGGYYGYTF. The CDR3 nucleotides are TGTGCCACCAGCAGAGAGACAGGGGGCTACTATGGCTACACCTTC. The chain joins TRBV15 to TRBJ1-2, with TRBD1 matching over 10 bases. Germline V gene data show CDR1 as LNHNV and CDR2 as YYDKDF (reference sequence). J was trimmed by 3 bases and V by 0 bases; bases with no gene match: 1. This CDR3 region has 15 residues.

The chain uses TRBV7-2 and TRBJ2-7, with D possibly TRBD1 on 5 matching bases. The CDR3 contains 14 residues. Germline V gene lookup returns CDR1 SGHTA and CDR2 FQGNSA. Trimming pared 4 bases from V and 4 bases from J, leaving 14 bases between. The CDR3 reads CASSYYPQGYEQYF. CDR3 coding DNA: TGTGCCAGCAGCTACTACCCTCAGGGTTACGAGCAGTACTTC. Full variable domain (missing parts from reference TRBV7-2 and TRBJ2-7): GAGVSQSPSNKVTEKGKDVELRCDPISGHTALYWYRQSLGQGLEFLIYFQGNSAPDKSGLPSDRFSAERTGGSVSTLTIQRTQQEDSAVYLCASSYYPQGYEQYFGPGTRLTVT.